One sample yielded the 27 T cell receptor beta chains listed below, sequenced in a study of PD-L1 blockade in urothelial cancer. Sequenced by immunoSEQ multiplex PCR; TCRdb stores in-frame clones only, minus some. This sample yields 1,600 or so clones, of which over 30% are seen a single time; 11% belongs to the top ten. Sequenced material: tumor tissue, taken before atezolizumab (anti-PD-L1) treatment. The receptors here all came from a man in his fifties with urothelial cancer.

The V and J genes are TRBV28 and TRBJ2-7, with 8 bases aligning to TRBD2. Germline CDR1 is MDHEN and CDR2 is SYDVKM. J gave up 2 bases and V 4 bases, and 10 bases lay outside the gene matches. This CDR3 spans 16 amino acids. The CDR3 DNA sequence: TGTGCCAGCAGTTCCGTACTAGCGGCCGAAACCTACGAGCAGTACTTC. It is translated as CASSSVLAAETYEQYF.

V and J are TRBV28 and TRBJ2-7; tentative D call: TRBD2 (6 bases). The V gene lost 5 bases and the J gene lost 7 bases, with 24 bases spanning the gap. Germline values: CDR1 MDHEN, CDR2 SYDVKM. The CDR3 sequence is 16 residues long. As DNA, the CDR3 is TGTGCCAGCAGTCCAACCCGGGACTCCCTTAGGTGGGAGCAGTACTTC. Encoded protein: CASSPTRDSLRWEQYF.

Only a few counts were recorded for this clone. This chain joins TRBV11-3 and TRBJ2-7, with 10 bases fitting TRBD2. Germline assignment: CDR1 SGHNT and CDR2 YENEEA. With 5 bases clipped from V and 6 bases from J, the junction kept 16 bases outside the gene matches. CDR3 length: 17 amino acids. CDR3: CASSQGGVAGTSAEQYF. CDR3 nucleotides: TGTGCCAGCAGCCAGGGCGGGGTGGCCGGGACTAGCGCCGAGCAGTACTTC.

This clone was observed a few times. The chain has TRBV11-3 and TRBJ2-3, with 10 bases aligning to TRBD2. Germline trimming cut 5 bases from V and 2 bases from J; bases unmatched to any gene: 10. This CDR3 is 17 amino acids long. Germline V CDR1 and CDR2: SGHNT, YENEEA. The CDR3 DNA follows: TGTGCCAGCAGCCCGAATTTACTAGCGGGATACACAGATACGCAGTATTTT. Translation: CASSPNLLAGYTDTQYF.

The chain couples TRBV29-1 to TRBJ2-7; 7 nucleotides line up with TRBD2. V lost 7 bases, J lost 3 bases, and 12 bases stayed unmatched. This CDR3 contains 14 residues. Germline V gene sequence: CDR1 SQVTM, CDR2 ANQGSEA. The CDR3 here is CSAVPLRGGYEQYF. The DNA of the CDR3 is TGCAGCGCCGTCCCTCTTCGCGGGGGCTACGAGCAGTACTTC.

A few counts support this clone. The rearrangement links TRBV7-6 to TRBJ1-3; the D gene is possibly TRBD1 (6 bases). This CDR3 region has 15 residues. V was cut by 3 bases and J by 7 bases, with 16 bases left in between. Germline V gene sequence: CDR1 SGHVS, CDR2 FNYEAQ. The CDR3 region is CASSLEQGFVNTIYF. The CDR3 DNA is TGTGCCAGCAGCTTGGAGCAGGGGTTTGTGAACACCATATATTTT. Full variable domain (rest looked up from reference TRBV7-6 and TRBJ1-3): GAGVSQSPRYKVTKRGQDVALRCDPISGHVSLYWYRQALGQGPEFLTYFNYEAQQDKSGLPNDRFSAERPEGSISTLTIQRTEQRDSAMYRCASSLEQGFVNTIYFGEGSWLTVV.

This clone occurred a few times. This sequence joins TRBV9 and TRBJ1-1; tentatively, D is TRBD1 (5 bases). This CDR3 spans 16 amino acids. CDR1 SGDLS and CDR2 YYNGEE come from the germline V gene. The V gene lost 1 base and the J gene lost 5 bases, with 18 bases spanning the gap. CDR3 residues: CASSVLGTGGGTEAFF. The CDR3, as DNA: TGTGCCAGCAGCGTACTAGGGACGGGTGGCGGAACTGAAGCTTTCTTT.

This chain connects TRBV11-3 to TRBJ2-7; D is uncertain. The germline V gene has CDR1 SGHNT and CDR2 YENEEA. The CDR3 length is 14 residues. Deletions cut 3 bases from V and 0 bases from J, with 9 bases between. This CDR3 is CASSLMAASYEQYF. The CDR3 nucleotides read TGTGCCAGCAGCTTGATGGCAGCCTCCTACGAGCAGTACTTC. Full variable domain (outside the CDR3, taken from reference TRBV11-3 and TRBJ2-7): EAGVVQSPRYKIIEKKQPVAFWCNPISGHNTLYWYLQNLGQGPELLIRYENEEAVDDSQLPKDRFSAERLKGVDSTLKIQPAELGDSAVYLCASSLMAASYEQYFGPGTRLTVT.

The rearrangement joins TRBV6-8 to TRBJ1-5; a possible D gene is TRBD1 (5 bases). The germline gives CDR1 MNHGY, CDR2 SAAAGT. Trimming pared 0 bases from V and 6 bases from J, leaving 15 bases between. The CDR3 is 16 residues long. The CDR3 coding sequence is TGTGCCAGCAGTTACTCCGGGCCCGGGGCGGGTCAGCCCCAGCATTTT. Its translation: CASSYSGPGAGQPQHF.

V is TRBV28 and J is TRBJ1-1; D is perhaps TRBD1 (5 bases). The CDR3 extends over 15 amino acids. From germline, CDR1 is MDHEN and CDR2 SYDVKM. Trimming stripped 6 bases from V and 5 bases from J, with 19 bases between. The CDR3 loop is CASSPGLGSGTEAFF. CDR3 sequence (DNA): TGTGCCAGCAGCCCAGGGCTGGGAAGTGGGACTGAAGCTTTCTTT. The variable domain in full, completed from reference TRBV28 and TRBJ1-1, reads DVKVTQSSRYLVKRTGEKVFLECVQDMDHENMFWYRQDPGLGLRLIYFSYDVKMKEKGDIPEGYSVSREKKERFSLILESASTNQTSMYLCASSPGLGSGTEAFFGQGTRLTVV.

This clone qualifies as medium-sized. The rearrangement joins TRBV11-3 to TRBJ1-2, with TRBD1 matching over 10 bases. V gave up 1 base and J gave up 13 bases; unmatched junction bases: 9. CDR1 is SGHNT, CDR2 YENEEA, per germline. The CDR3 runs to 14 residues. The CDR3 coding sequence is TGTGCCAGCAGCTTAGTGGTAGGGACAGGGGACTGCACCTTC. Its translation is CASSLVVGTGDCTF.

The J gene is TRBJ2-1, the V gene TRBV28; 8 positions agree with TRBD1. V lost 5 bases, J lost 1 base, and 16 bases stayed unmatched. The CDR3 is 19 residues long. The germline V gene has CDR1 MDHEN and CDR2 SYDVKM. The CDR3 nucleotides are TGTGCCAGCAGTCTCAACCCAACCACGGACAGGGTATCCTACAATGAGCAGTTCTTC. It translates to CASSLNPTTDRVSYNEQFF.

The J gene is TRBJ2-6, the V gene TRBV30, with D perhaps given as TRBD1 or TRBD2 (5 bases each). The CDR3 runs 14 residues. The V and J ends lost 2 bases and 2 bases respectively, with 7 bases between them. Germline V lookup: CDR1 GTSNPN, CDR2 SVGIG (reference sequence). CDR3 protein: CAWSRGAGANVLTF. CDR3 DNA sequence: TGTGCCTGGAGTCGAGGGGCTGGGGCCAACGTCCTGACTTTC.

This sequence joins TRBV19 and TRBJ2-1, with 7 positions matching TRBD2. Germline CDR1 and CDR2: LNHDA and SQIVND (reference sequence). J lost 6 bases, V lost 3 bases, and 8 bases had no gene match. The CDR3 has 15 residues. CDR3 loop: CASSIGQGGSNEQFF. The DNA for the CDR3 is TGTGCCAGTAGTATTGGGCAGGGAGGGTCCAATGAGCAGTTCTTC.

This chain's CDR3 is CASSPGGGNNSPLHF. The CDR3 nucleotides are TGTGCCAGCAGTCCGGGCGGGGGGAATAATTCACCCCTCCACTTT. The rearrangement links TRBV28 to TRBJ1-6; TRBD1 might be the D (5 bases). The V gene's germline CDR1 is MDHEN and CDR2 SYDVKM. CDR3 length: 15 amino acids. Trimming shortened V by 5 bases and J by 5 bases, and 13 bases separated the two germline ends.

The CDR3 region is CASSDGQGGLVEQYF. Written as DNA, the CDR3 is TGTGCCAGCAGTGACGGACAGGGTGGGTTGGTCGAGCAGTACTTC. This chain connects TRBV9 to TRBJ2-7; 8 positions match TRBD1. This CDR3 comprises 15 residues. Per the germline V gene, CDR1 is SGDLS and CDR2 is YYNGEE. The V and J ends lost 5 bases and 6 bases, in that order; junction bases with no gene match: 13. Together with reference TRBV9 and TRBJ2-7, the CDR3 gives the full variable domain: DSGVTQTPKHLITATGQRVTLRCSPRSGDLSVYWYQQSLDQGLQFLIQYYNGEERAKGNILERFSAQQFPDLHSELNLSSLELGDSALYFCASSDGQGGLVEQYFGPGTRLTVT.

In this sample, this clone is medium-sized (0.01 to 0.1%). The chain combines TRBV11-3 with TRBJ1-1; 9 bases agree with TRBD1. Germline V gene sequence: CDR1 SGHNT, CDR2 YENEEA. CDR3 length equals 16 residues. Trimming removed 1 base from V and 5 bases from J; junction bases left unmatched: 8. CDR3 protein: CASSLGTGARGTEAFF. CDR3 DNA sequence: TGTGCCAGCAGCTTAGGGACAGGGGCGCGGGGAACTGAAGCTTTCTTT.

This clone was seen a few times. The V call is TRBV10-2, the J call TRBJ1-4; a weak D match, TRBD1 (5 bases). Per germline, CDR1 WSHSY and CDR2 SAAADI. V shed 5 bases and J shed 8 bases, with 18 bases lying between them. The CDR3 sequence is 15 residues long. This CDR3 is CASSYSGRVWEKLFF. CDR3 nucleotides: TGCGCCAGCAGTTACTCCGGCAGGGTATGGGAAAAACTGTTTTTT.

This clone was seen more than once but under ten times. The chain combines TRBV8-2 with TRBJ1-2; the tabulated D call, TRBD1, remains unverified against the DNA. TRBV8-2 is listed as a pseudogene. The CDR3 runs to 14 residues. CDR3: CASSFGQNNYGYTF. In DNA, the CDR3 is TGTGCCAGCAGTTTCGGACAGAATAACTATGGCTACACCTTC.

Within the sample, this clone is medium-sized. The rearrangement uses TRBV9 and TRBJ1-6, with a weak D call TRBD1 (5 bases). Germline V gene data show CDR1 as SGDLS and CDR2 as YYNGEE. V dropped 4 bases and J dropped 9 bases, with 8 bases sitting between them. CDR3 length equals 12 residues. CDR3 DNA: TGTGCCAGCAGCTTCGGGGGTTCACCCCTCCACTTT. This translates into CASSFGGSPLHF. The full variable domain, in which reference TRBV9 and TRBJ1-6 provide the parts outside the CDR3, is DSGVTQTPKHLITATGQRVTLRCSPRSGDLSVYWYQQSLDQGLQFLIQYYNGEERAKGNILERFSAQQFPDLHSELNLSSLELGDSALYFCASSFGGSPLHFGNGTRLTVT.

In DNA, the CDR3 is TGTGCCAGCAGTTTACGGCCCTCCTACGAGCAGTACTTC. It is translated as CASSLRPSYEQYF. The genes are TRBV28 and TRBJ2-7; no clear D gene. Germline V gene sequence: CDR1 MDHEN, CDR2 SYDVKM. The CDR3 loop spans 13 amino acids. Deletions cut 2 bases from V and 0 bases from J, with 5 bases between.

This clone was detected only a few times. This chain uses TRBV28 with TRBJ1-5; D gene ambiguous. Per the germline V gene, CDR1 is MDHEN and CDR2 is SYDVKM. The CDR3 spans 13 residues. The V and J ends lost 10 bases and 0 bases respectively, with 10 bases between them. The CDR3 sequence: CAINPSSNQPQHF. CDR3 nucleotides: TGTGCCATAAATCCTAGTAGCAATCAGCCCCAGCATTTT.

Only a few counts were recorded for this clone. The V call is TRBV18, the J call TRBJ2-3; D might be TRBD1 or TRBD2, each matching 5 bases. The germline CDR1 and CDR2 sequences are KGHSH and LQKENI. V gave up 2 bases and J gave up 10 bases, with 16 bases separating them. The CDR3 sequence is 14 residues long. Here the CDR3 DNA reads TGTGCCAGCTCACCAATGATCGCTGAGGGGTCGCAGTATTTT. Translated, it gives CASSPMIAEGSQYF.

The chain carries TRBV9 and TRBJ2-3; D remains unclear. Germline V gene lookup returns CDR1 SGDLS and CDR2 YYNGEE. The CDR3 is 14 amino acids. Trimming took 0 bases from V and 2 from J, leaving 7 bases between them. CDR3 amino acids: CASSVGLHTDTQYF. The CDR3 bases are TGTGCCAGCAGCGTAGGACTCCACACAGATACGCAGTATTTT.

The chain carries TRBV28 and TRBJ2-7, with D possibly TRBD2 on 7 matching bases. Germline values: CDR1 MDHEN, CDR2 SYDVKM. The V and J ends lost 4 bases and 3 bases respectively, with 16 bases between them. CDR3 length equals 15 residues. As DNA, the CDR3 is TGTGCCAGCAGTTCTTTAGGGGGGGGCGTCTACGAGCAGTACTTC. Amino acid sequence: CASSSLGGGVYEQYF. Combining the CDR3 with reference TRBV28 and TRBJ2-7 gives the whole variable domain DVKVTQSSRYLVKRTGEKVFLECVQDMDHENMFWYRQDPGLGLRLIYFSYDVKMKEKGDIPEGYSVSREKKERFSLILESASTNQTSMYLCASSSLGGGVYEQYFGPGTRLTVT.

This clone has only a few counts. CDR3 sequence (DNA): TGTGCCAGCAGCCAACGGCGTGGTGTTAATTCACCCCTCCACTTT. As protein: CASSQRRGVNSPLHF. This rearrangement joins TRBV6-8 to TRBJ1-6; no clear D gene. The ends were cut back, 6 bases at V and 6 bases at J, with 15 bases in the middle. The CDR3 extends over 15 amino acids. Germline-derived CDR1 and CDR2 are MNHGY and SAAAGT.

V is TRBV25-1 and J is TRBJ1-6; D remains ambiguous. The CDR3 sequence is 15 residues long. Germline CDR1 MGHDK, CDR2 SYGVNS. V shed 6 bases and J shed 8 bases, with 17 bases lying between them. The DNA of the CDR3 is TGTGCCAGCAGCCTTCGGACGGCGTTCGATTCACCCCTCCACTTT. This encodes CASSLRTAFDSPLHF.